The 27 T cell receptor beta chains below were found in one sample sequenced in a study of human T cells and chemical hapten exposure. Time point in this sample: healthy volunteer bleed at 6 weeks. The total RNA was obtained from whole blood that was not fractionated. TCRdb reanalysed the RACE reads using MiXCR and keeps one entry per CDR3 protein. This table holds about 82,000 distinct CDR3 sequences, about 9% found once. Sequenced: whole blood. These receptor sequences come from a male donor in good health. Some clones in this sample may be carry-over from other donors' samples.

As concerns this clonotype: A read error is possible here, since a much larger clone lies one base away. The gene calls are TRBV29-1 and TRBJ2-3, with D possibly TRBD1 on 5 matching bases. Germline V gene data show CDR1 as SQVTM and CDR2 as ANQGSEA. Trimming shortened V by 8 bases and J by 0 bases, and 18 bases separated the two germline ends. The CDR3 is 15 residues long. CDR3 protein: CSTSDSPGSTDTQYF. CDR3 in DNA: TGCAGCACCAGTGACAGCCCCGGAAGCACAGATACGCAGTATTTT.

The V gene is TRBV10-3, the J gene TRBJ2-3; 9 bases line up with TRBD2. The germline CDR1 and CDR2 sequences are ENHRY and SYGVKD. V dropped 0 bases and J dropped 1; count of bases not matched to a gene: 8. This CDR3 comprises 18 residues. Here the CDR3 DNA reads TGTGCCATCAGTGAGTCTAGCGGGAGCCCCCCCCGCACAGATACGCAGTATTTT. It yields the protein CAISESSGSPPRTDTQYF.

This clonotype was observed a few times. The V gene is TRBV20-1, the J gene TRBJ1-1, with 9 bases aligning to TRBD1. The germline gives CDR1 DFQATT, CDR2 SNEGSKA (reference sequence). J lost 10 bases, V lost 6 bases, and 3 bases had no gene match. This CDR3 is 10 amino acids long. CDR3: CSATDRGAFF. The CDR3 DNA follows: TGCAGTGCAACGGACAGGGGAGCTTTCTTT.

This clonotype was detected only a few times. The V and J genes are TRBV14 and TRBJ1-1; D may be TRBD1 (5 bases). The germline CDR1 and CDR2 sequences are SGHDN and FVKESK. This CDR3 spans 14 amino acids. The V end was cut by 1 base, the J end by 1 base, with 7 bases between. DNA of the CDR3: TGTGCCAGCAGCCAAGTGAGGGGGAACACTGAAGCTTTCTTT. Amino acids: CASSQVRGNTEAFF.

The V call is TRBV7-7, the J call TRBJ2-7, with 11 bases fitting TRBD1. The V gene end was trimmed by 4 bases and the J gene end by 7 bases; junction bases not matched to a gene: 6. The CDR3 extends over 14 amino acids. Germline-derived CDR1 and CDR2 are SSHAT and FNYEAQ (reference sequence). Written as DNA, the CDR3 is TGTGCCAGCAGCTCCGGGACAGGGGGAACGGAGCAGTACTTC. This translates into CASSSGTGGTEQYF.

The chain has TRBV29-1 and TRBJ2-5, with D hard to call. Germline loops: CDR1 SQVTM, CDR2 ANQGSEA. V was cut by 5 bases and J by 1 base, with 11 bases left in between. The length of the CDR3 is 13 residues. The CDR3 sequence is CSVRKHLQETQYF. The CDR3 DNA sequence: TGCAGCGTTCGGAAGCACCTCCAAGAGACCCAGTACTTC.

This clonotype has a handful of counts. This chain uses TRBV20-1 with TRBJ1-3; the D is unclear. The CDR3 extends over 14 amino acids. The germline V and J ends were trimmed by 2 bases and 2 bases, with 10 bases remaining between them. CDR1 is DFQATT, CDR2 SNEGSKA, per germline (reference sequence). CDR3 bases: TGCAGTGCTAGACAGGCCTTGACTGGAAACACCATATATTTT. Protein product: CSARQALTGNTIYF.

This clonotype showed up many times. CDR3 in amino acids: CASSPQVSNQPQHF. The CDR3 DNA sequence: TGTGCCAGCAGCCCTCAGGTTAGCAATCAGCCCCAGCATTTT. V usage is TRBV7-2 and J usage is TRBJ1-5; the D is unclear. This CDR3 is 14 amino acids long. The germline V and J ends were trimmed by 5 bases and 0 bases, with 8 bases remaining between them. Looked up from germline, CDR1 is SGHTA and CDR2 is FQGNSA.

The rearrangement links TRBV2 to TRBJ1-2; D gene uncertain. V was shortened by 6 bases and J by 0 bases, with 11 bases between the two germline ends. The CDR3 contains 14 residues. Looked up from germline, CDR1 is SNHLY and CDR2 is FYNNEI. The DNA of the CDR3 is TGTGCCAGCAGGGACGGGCTAGCTAACTATGGCTACACCTTC. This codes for CASRDGLANYGYTF.

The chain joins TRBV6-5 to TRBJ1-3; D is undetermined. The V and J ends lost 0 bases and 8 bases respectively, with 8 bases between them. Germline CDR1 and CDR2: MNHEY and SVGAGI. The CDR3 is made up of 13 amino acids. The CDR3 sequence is CASSYSPEDTIYF. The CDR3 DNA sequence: TGTGCCAGCAGTTACTCCCCGGAGGACACCATATATTTT.

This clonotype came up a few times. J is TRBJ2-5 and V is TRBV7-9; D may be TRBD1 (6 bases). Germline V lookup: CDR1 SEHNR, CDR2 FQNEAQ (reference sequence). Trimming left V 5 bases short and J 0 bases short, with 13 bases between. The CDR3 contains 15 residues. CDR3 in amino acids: CASSKTDRHQETQYF. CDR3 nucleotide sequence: TGTGCCAGCAGCAAGACGGACAGACACCAAGAGACCCAGTACTTC.

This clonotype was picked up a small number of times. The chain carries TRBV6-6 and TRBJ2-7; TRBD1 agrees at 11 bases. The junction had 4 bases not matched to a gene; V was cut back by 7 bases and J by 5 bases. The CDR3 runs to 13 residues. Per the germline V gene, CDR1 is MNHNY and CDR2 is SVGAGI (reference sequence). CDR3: CASTEGQGDEQYF. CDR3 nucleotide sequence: TGTGCCAGCACGGAGGGACAGGGGGACGAGCAGTACTTC.

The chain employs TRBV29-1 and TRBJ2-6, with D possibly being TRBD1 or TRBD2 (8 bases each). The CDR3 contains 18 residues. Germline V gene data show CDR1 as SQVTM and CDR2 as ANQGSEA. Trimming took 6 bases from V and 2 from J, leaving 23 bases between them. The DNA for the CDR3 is TGCAGCGTCGCGGGGGGCAGGGGGCAAGAAGCTGGGGCCAACGTCCTGACTTTC. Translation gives CSVAGGRGQEAGANVLTF.

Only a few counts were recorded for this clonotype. The CDR3 DNA reads as TGTGCCAGCAGTGTCTCCGGGACACTTTCCTACGAGCAGTACTTC. Amino acid sequence: CASSVSGTLSYEQYF. The chain is built from TRBV27 and TRBJ2-7, with D maybe TRBD1 (6 bases). Germline CDR1 is MNHEY and CDR2 is SMNVEV (reference sequence). V lost 5 bases and J 1 base, leaving 15 bases between the germline ends. CDR3 length: 15 amino acids.

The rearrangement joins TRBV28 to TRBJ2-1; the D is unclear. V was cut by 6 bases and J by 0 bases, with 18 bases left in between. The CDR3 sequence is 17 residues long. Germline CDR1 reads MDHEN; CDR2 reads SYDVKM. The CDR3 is CASSLPTGSSSYNEQFF. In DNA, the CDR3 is TGTGCCAGCAGCTTACCGACTGGTTCCAGCTCCTACAATGAGCAGTTCTTC.

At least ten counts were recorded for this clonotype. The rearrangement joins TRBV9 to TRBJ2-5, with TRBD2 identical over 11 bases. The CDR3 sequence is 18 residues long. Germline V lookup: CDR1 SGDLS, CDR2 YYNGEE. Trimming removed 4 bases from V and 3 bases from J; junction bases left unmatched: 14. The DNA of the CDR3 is TGTGCCAGCAGCTCGGTGGCTAGCGGGGGGCCGGGGGAAGAGACCCAGTACTTC. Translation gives CASSSVASGGPGEETQYF.

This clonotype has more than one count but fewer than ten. As DNA, the CDR3 is TGTGCCAGCAGCTTAGGGGTAGGGTTAACAGATACGCAGTATTTT. Translating it yields CASSLGVGLTDTQYF. The chain employs TRBV7-2 and TRBJ2-3; the D is unclear. The CDR3 runs to 15 residues. V dropped 1 base and J dropped 3 bases, with 11 bases sitting between them. CDR1 is SGHTA and CDR2 is FQGNSA in the germline V gene.

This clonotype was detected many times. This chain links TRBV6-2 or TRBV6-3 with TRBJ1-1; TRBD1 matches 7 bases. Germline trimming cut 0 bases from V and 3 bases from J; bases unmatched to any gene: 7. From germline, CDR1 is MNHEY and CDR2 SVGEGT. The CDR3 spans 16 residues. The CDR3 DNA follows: TGTGCCAGCAGTTACTCGTCGCGACAGGGCGACACTGAAGCTTTCTTT. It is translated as CASSYSSRQGDTEAFF.

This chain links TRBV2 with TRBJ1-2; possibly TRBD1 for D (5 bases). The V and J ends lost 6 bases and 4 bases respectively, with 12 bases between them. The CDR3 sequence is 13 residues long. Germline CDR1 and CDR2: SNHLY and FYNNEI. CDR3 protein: CASSPTAGYGYTF. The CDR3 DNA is TGTGCCAGCAGCCCGACAGCAGGCTATGGCTACACCTTC.

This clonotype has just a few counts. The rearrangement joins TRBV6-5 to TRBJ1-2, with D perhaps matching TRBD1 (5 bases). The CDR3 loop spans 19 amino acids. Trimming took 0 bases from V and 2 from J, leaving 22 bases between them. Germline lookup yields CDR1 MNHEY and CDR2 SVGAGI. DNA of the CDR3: TGTGCCAGCAGTTACTCACCCTCCGGGGCAGGGCTGTTGAACTATGGCTACACCTTC. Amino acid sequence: CASSYSPSGAGLLNYGYTF.

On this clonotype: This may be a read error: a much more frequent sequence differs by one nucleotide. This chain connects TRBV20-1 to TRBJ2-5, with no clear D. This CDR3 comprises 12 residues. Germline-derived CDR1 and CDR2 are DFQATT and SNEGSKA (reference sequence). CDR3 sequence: CSARPSAETQHF. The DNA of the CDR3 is TGCAGTGCTAGACCCAGCGCAGAGACCCAGCACTTC.

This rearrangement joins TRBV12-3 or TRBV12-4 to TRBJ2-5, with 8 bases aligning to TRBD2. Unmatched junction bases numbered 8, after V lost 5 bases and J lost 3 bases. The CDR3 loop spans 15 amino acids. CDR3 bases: TGTGCCAGCAGTCCTAGCGGGCCCTGGGAAGAGACCCAGTACTTC. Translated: CASSPSGPWEETQYF.

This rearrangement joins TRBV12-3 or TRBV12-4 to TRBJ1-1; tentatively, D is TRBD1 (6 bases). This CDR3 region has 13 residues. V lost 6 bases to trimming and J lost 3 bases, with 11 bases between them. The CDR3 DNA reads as TGTGCCAGCAGGCCCCAGGGGCACACTGAAGCTTTCTTT. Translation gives CASRPQGHTEAFF.

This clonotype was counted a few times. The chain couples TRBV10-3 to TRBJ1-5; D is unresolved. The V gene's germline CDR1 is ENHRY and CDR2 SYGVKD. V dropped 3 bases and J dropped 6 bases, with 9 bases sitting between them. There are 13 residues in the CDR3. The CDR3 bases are TGTGCCATCAGTGATTCGCAAGGTCAGCCCCAGCATTTT. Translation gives CAISDSQGQPQHF.

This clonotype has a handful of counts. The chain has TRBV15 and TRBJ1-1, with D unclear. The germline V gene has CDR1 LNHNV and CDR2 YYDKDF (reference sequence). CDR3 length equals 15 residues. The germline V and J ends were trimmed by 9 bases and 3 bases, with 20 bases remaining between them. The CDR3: CATHPGADVYTEAFF. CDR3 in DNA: TGTGCCACTCATCCAGGCGCCGACGTGTACACTGAAGCTTTCTTT.

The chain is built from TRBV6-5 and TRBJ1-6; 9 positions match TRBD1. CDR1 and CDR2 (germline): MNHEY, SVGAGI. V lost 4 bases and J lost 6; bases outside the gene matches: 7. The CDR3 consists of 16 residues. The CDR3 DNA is TGTGCCAGCAGTTCAGGACCGGGACAGGGTAATTCACCCCTCCACTTT. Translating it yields CASSSGPGQGNSPLHF.

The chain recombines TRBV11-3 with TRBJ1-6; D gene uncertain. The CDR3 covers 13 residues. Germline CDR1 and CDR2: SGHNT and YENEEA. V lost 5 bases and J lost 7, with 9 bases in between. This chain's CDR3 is CASSPSPNSPLHF. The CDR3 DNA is TGTGCCAGCAGCCCCTCTCCAAATTCACCCCTCCACTTT.